This T cell receptor (beta chain) was recovered during a study of chemoradiotherapy in HPV16-positive cancers. Libraries were prepared by immunoSEQ multiplex PCR; TCRdb keeps only in-frame clonotypes and omits some of them. This sample carries 35,000 to 45,000 clones, around 76% of them seen once, and the ten largest clones take about 4.9%. Germline CDR1 reads SGHNT; CDR2 reads YYREEE (reference sequence). The CDR3 is 13 residues long. Trimming shortened V by 0 bases and J by 10 bases, and 13 bases separated the two germline ends. General study results and limits: Non-HPV-specific T cells did not expand in tumors during treatment, whereas candidate HPV-specific clones and E7-related motifs did.

On this clone: Its matching antigen is unknown.

The starting material was blood, obtained from a patient who underwent chemoradiotherapy. The clonotype was recovered from a human donor with HPV-associated anogenital cancer. This chain links TRBV5-4 with TRBJ2-5; D gene unclear. CDR3 loop: CASSLEPIEDQYF. The CDR3 DNA follows: TGTGCCAGCAGCTTGGAGCCCATTGAGGACCAGTACTTC.